This T cell receptor (beta chain) was captured in a study of cytomegalovirus exposure and HLA in healthy donors. Study-level results: In vitro experiments confirmed that three CMV-associated chains were specific for CMV antigens. Earlier analysis found most TCR beta V segments productive about 87% or about 30% of the time. Later analysis associated a missense DCLRE1C variant with TCR beta V- and J-gene trimming.

Per the germline V gene, CDR1 is SGHNT and CDR2 is YENEEA. The germline V and J ends were trimmed by 5 bases and 5 bases, with 27 bases remaining between them. The CDR3 is 18 amino acids. Turning to this clone: Its antigen is unidentified.

PCR amplification relied on 60 Vbeta primers (plus 13 Jbeta primers). The data were produced by immunoSEQ multiplex PCR, yet TCRdb's version contains in-frame clones alone and is incomplete. The repertoire table contains tens of thousands of clones. What was sequenced was PBMCs. V and J are TRBV11-3 and TRBJ2-5, with D perhaps TRBD1 (6 bases). This sequence was found in a woman aged 35 to 49 in good health and CMV-seronegative. This CDR3 is CASSNGALPSGQRETQYF. CDR3 DNA sequence: TGTGCCAGCAGCAACGGCGCCCTTCCCTCGGGACAAAGGGAGACCCAGTACTTC.